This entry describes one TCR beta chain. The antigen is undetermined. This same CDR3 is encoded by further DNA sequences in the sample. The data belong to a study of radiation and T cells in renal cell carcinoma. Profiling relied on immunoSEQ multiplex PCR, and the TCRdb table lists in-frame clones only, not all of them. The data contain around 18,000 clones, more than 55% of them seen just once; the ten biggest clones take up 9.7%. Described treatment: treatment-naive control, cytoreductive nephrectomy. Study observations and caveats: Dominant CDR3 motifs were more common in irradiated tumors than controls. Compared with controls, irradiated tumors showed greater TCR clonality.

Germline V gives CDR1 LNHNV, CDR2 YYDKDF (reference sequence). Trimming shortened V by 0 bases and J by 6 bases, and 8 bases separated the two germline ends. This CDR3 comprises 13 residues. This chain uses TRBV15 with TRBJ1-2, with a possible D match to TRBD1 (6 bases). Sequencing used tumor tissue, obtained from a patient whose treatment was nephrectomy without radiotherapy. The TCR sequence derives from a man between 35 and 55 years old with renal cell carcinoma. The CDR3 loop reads CATSREEGDGYTF. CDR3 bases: TGTGCCACCAGCAGAGAAGAGGGGGATGGCTACACCTTC.